This T cell receptor (beta chain) is drawn from a study of OX40 agonist ivuxolimab in advanced cancers. About the study as a whole: Ivuxolimab was a fully human IgG2 agonistic monoclonal antibody targeting the costimulatory receptor OX40 (CD134). Intravenous ivuxolimab was administered to patients every 2 weeks at six dose levels: 0.01, 0.1, 0.3, 1.5, 3 and 10 mg/kg. Of the roughly 51 patients in dose escalation, 19 had hepatocellular carcinoma, about 15 had melanoma, 9 had renal cell carcinoma and 9 had head and neck cancer. In the dose-escalation cohort, 70% to 85% of patients were male, and the mean age was roughly 60 years with a range of about 20 to 80. Patients were allowed to have had prior anti-PD-1, anti-PD-L1 or anti-CTLA-4 therapy, and roughly two fifths of the dose-escalation patients had been treated with checkpoint inhibitors. Partial responses occurred in three dose-escalation patients, of whom one had hepatocellular carcinoma and two had cutaneous melanoma. The purpose of peripheral TCRbeta sequencing was to test whether ivuxolimab changed TCR sequence diversity and led to clonal T-cell expansion. The monotherapy dose-escalation portion (N ≈ 52 patients) of the phase I ivuxolimab trial is reported in the paper. Study-wide conclusions, independent of this receptor: The antigen specificity of the peripheral T cells that underwent clonal expansion was not determined. In the 0.1-3.0 mg/kg groups, partial responders were among the patients with the lowest normalized peripheral clonal expansion, particularly in CD8+ T cells. Low levels of normalized T-cell clonal expansion were also seen in some nonresponding patients. At doses of 0.1 to 3.0 mg/kg, clonal expansion of both CD4+ and CD8+ T cells in blood was seen between baseline and week 6. After ivuxolimab, more expanded clones were found on average in CD8+ T cells than in CD4+ T cells.

Comment on this clone: This clone's antigen is unknown. Base quality data are lacking; no much larger clone is found one base away.

Patients with autoimmune disease history or receiving systemic immunosuppression were excluded from the trial. In every dose cohort, peripheral blood was drawn for TCR sequencing at baseline, cycle 4 day 1, and cycle 7 day 1. The samples were drawn from a first-in-human, open-label, multicenter phase I dose-escalation trial of ivuxolimab. Adults with locally advanced or metastatic melanoma, renal cell carcinoma, hepatocellular carcinoma or head and neck squamous cell carcinoma were enrolled in the trial. Before TCR sequencing, CD4+ T cells and CD8+ T cells from peripheral blood were sorted into separate populations. Genomic DNA was isolated from the sorted cells so that the TCRbeta CDR3 region could be sequenced. The immunoSEQ Assay was used to sequence the TCRbeta CDR3 regions. TCRdb mirrors the immuneACCESS table, restricted to in-frame sequences. Some clones are absent from its copies; in checked studies, under half trace to an unresolved V gene, and the reason for the others is unknown. Present in this sample are about 50,000 clones, over 90% of which were seen just once. In total, the top ten clones hold around 19% of the sample.

For CDR1 and CDR2, the germline V gene lists SQVTM and ANQGSEA. Ends trimmed: V by 0 bases, J by 10 bases; bases unmatched to a gene: 6. Spanning cysteine to phenylalanine, the CDR3 consists of 13 amino acids. Only the CDR3 portion is preserved as DNA: 39 bases, with reading frame beginning at the first base. This receptor was obtained from an adult with an advanced solid tumor such as melanoma, head and neck, liver or kidney cancer. The V gene is TRBV29-1 and the J gene is TRBJ2-1, and TRBD1 matches 7 of the central bases. The sequences come from CD4+ or CD8+ T cells sorted from blood, collected in a trial of the OX40 agonist ivuxolimab. In nucleotide form, the sequence is TGCAGCGTTGAAGATCGAAGGGGGCGCGAGCAGTTCTTC. Its translation is CSVEDRRGREQFF.